The 3 T cell receptor beta chains below were found in one sample sequenced in a study of CD8 T cells in ankylosing spondylitis. What these receptors recognize is not known. Study-wide points: It appeared that ankylosing spondylitis blood was characterized by a TCR beta motif of under ten highly homologous variants.

MiXCR, applied by TCRdb to the 5' RACE reads, yields one record per CDR3 protein. The table has 470,000 or so distinct CDR3 sequences, about 25% seen once. Sequenced material: blood, either unsorted or a sorted T cell fraction (not recorded which). These receptor sequences come from a male donor with ankylosing spondylitis.

The V call is TRBV3-1, the J call TRBJ1-1; D is perhaps TRBD1 (6 bases). The V gene's germline CDR1 is LGHDT and CDR2 YNNKEL (reference sequence). CDR3 length equals 13 residues. V dropped 1 base and J dropped 8 bases, with 11 bases sitting between them. This CDR3 is CASSQVLDREAFF. In nucleotides, the CDR3 is TGTGCCAGCAGCCAAGTTCTTGACAGGGAAGCTTTCTTT.

Only one count was recorded for this clonotype. The chain carries TRBV15 and TRBJ2-1; TRBD2 matches at 7 bases. Per the germline V gene, CDR1 is LNHNV and CDR2 is YYDKDF (reference sequence). The CDR3 is made up of 14 amino acids. Losses at the gene ends were 8 bases for V and 9 bases for J; bases not matched to a gene: 13. The CDR3 protein is CATSSRGSGSEQFF. CDR3 DNA: TGTGCCACCTCAAGTCGCGGGAGTGGGAGTGAGCAGTTCTTC.

This clonotype was seen at least ten times. This chain joins TRBV20-1 and TRBJ2-1; D may be TRBD1 or TRBD2 (5 bases each). The CDR3 has 14 residues. The ends were cut back, 5 bases at V and 5 bases at J, with 16 bases in the middle. Germline loops: CDR1 DFQATT, CDR2 SNEGSKA (reference sequence). CDR3 amino acids: CSALRDQPDNEQFF. The CDR3 region has the DNA TGCAGTGCTCTCCGGGACCAACCCGACAATGAGCAGTTCTTC.